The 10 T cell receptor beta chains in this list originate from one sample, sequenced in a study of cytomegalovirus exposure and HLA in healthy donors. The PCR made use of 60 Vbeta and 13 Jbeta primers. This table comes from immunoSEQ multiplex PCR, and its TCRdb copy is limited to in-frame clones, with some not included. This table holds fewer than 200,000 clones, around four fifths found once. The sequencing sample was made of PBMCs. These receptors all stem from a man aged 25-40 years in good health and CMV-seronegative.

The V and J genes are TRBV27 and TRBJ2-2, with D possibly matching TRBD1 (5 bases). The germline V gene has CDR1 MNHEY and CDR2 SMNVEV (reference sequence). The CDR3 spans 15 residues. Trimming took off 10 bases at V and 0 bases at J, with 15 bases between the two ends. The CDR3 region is CATLSRTPNTGELFF. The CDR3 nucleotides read TGTGCCACCCTTTCCCGGACACCGAACACCGGGGAGCTGTTTTTT.

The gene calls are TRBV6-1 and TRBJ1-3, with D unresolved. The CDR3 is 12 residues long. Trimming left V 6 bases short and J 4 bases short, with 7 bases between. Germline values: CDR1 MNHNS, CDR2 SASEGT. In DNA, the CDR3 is TGTGCCAGCAGACTAGGGGGAAACACCATATATTTT. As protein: CASRLGGNTIYF.

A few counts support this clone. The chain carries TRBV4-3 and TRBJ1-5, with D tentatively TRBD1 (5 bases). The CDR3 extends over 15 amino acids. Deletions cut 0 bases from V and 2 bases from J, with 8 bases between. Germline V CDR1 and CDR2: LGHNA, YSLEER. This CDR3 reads CASSQDLQGNQPQHF. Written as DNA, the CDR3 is TGCGCCAGCAGCCAAGATTTACAGGGCAATCAGCCCCAGCATTTT.

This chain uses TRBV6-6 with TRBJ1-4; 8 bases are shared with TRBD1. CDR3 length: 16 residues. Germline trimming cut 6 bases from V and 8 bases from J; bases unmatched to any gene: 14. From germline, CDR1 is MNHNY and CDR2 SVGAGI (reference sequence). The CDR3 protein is CASRRTPDRVLEKLFF. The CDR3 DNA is TGTGCCAGCAGACGAACCCCGGACAGGGTGCTCGAAAAACTGTTTTTT.

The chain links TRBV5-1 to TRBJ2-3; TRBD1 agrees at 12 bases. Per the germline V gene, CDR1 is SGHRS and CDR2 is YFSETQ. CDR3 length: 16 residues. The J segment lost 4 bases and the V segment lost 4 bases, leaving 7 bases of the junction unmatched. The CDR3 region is CASSLGDRGRSDTQYF. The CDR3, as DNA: TGCGCCAGCAGCCTCGGGGACAGGGGGCGATCAGATACGCAGTATTTT.

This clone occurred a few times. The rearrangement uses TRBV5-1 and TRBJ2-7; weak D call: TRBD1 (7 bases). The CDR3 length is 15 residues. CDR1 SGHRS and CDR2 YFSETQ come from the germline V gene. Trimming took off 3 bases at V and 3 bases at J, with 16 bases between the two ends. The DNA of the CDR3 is TGCGCCAGCAGCTCTGCAGGGGGGATGGGCTACGAGCAGTACTTC. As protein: CASSSAGGMGYEQYF. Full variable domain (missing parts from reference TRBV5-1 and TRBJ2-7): KAGVTQTPRYLIKTRGQQVTLSCSPISGHRSVSWYQQTPGQGLQFLFEYFSETQRNKGNFPGRFSGRQFSNSRSEMNVSTLELGDSALYLCASSSAGGMGYEQYFGPGTRLTVT.

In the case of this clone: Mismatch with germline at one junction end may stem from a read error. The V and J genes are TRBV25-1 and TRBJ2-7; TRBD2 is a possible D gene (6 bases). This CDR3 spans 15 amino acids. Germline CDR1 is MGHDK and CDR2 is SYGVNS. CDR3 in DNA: TGTGCCAGCAGTGAATCTGTCCCCGTGGCGGGAAAAGTGTTGTTC. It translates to CASSESVPVAGKVLF.

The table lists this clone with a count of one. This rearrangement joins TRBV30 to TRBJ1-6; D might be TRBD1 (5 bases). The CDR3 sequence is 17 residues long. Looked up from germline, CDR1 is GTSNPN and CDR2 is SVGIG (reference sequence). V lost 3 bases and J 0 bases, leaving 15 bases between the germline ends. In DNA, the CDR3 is TGTGCCTGGAGCGCGGGACGGACCAGCTCCTATAATTCACCCCTCCACTTT. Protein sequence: CAWSAGRTSSYNSPLHF.

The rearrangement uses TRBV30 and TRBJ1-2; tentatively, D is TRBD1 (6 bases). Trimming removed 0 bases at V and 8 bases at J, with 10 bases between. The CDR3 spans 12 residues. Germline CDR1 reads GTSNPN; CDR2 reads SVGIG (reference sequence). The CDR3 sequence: CAWSVPGVGYTF. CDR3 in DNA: TGTGCCTGGAGTGTACCAGGGGTCGGCTACACCTTC.

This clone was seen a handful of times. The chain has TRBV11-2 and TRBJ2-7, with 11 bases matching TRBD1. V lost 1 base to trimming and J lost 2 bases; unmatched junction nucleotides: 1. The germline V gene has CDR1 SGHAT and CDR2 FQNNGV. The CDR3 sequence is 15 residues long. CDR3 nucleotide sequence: TGTGCCAGCAGCTTAGTGGACAGGGGGCCCTACGAGCAGTACTTC. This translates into CASSLVDRGPYEQYF. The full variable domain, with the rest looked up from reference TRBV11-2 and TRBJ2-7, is EAGVAQSPRYKIIEKRQSVAFWCNPISGHATLYWYQQILGQGPKLLIQFQNNGVVDDSQLPKDRFSAERLKGVDSTLKIQPAKLEDSAVYLCASSLVDRGPYEQYFGPGTRLTVT.